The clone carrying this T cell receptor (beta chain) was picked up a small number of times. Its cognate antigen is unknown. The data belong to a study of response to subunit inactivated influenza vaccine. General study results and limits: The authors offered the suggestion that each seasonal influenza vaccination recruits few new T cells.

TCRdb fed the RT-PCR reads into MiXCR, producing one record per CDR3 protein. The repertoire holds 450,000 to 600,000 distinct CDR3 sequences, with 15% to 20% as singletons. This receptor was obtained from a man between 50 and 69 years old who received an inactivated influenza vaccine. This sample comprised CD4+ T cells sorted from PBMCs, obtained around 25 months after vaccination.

The DNA of the CDR3 is TGCAGTGCTAGGCCAGGCGGCTCTGGGGCCAACGTCCTGACTTTC. Amino acids: CSARPGGSGANVLTF. The chain recombines TRBV20-1 with TRBJ2-6; no clear D gene. Looked up from germline, CDR1 is DFQATT and CDR2 is SNEGSKA (reference sequence). The germline V and J ends were trimmed by 3 bases and 0 bases, with 9 bases remaining between them. The CDR3 sequence is 15 residues long.